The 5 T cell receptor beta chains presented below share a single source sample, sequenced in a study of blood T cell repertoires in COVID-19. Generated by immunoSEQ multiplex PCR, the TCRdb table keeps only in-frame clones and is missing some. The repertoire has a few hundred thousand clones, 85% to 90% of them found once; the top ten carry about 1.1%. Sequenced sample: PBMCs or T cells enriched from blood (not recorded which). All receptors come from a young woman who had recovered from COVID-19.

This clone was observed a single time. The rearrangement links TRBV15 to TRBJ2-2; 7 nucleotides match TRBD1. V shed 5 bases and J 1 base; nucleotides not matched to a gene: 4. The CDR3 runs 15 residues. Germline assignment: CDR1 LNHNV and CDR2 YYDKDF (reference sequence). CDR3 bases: TGTGCCACCAGCCCACAGGGGCGGAACACCGGGGAGCTGTTTTTT. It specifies CATSPQGRNTGELFF.

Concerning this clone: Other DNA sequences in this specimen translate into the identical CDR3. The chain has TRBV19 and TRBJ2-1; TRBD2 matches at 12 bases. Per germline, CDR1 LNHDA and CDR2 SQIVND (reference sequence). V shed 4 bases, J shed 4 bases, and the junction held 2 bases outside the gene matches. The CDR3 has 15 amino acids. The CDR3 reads CASSTTSGGYNEQFF. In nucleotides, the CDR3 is TGTGCCAGTAGTACGACTAGCGGGGGATACAATGAGCAGTTCTTC.

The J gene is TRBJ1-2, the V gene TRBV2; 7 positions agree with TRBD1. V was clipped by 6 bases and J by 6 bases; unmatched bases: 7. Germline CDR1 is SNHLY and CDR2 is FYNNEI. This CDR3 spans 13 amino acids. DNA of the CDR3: TGTGCCAGCAGAGCCGGGACAGCCGATGGCTACACCTTC. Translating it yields CASRAGTADGYTF.

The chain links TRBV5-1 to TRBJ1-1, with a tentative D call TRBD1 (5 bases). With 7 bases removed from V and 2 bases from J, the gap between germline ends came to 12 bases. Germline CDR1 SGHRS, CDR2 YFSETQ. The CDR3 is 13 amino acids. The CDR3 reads CASARQQNTEAFF. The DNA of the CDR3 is TGCGCCAGCGCTAGACAGCAAAACACTGAAGCTTTCTTT. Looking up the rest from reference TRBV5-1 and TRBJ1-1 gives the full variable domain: KAGVTQTPRYLIKTRGQQVTLSCSPISGHRSVSWYQQTPGQGLQFLFEYFSETQRNKGNFPGRFSGRQFSNSRSEMNVSTLELGDSALYLCASARQQNTEAFFGQGTRLTVV.

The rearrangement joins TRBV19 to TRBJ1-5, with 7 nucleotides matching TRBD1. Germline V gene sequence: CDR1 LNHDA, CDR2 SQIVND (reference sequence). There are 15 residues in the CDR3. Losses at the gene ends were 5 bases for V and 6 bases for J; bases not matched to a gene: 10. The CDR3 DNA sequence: TGTGCCAGTAGTCCACCAGGGGGGTACAGTCAGCCCCAGCATTTT. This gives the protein CASSPPGGYSQPQHF.